The sequence of this T cell receptor beta chain was determined in a study of T cells in Graves' hyperthyroidism and ophthalmopathy. Investigators excluded patients with uncontrolled infection, other autoimmune disease, pregnancy or lactation. What was amplified from RNA transcripts were TCR beta CDR3 regions. The TCR CDR3 was amplified in a first-round RT-PCR using the HTBI primer set. Via MiXCR, TCRdb re-called the multiplex PCR reads, giving one row per CDR3 protein. This sample yields about 380,000 distinct CDR3 sequences, of which about 14% are seen a single time; roughly a fifth belongs to the top ten. Trimming cost V 7 bases and J 0 bases, with 7 bases left between them. The CDR3 runs to 14 residues. The germline V gene has CDR1 MNHNS and CDR2 SASEGT. This clonotype has at least ten counts.

The rearrangement joins TRBV6-1 to TRBJ2-6, with D unresolved. The TCR sequence derives from a woman under 40 with Graves' ophthalmopathy. The sequenced sample was blood. CDR3 DNA sequence: TGTGCCAGCAAAGTTAGCTCTGGGGCCAACGTCCTGACTTTC. Translated, it gives CASKVSSGANVLTF.